The clone carrying this T cell receptor beta chain was seen a handful of times. The sample belongs to a study of cytomegalovirus exposure and HLA in healthy donors. With 60 Vbeta and 13 Jbeta primers, the PCR was carried out. Sequencing used immunoSEQ multiplex PCR; TCRdb keeps in-frame clones, though not all of them. The sample consists of roughly 110,000 clones, around 74% of them appearing once. Germline V gene lookup returns CDR1 MNHNS and CDR2 SASEGT. V gave up 6 bases and J gave up 8 bases, with 7 bases separating them. The CDR3 extends over 10 amino acids. Sequenced material: PBMCs. The chain carries TRBV6-1 and TRBJ1-1; D gene ambiguous. The clonotype comes from a man aged 30 to 39 in good health and CMV-seropositive. The CDR3 coding sequence is TGTGCCAGCAGGCGAGAGGAAGCTTTCTTT. Encoded protein: CASRREEAFF.